The 12 T cell receptor beta chains below all came from one sample that was sequenced in a study of identical twins. In TCRdb, the 5' RACE reads were re-called with MiXCR into one record per CDR3 protein. The data hold about 570,000 distinct CDR3 sequences, with over 8.5% observed a single time. A further study also used this sample, focusing on yellow fever vaccine responses in identical twins.

Input material: PBMCs. The receptors were gathered from a woman between 18 and 30 years old in good health.

The V gene is TRBV27, the J gene TRBJ2-7; TRBD2 is a possible D gene (6 bases). The CDR3 is 14 residues long. The V and J ends lost 5 bases and 6 bases respectively, with 17 bases between them. Looked up from germline, CDR1 is MNHEY and CDR2 is SMNVEV (reference sequence). This CDR3 is CASSQRLDSREQYF. The CDR3 DNA is TGTGCCAGCAGTCAAAGACTAGATTCGCGCGAGCAGTACTTC.

V is TRBV2 and J is TRBJ2-7, with 9 bases fitting TRBD2. The CDR3 length is 14 residues. The germline V gene has CDR1 SNHLY and CDR2 FYNNEI. J gave up 2 bases and V 4 bases, and 3 bases lay outside the gene matches. CDR3 loop: CASSVAGGPYEQYF. CDR3 DNA sequence: TGTGCCAGCAGTGTGGCGGGAGGGCCCTACGAGCAGTACTTC. Full variable domain (rest looked up from reference TRBV2 and TRBJ2-7): EPEVTQTPSHQVTQMGQEVILRCVPISNHLYFYWYRQILGQKVEFLVSFYNNEISEKSEIFDDQFSVERPDGSNFTLKIRSTKLEDSAMYFCASSVAGGPYEQYFGPGTRLTVT.

This chain uses TRBV29-1 with TRBJ2-1; 10 bases line up with TRBD2. V dropped 5 bases and J dropped 4; count of bases not matched to a gene: 5. Germline V gives CDR1 SQVTM, CDR2 ANQGSEA. The CDR3 has 14 amino acids. CDR3 residues: CSVHQREGYNEQFF. For the CDR3, the DNA is TGCAGCGTTCACCAGCGGGAGGGATACAATGAGCAGTTCTTC.

The chain recombines TRBV5-1 with TRBJ1-1, with unresolved D. Trimming removed 1 base from V and 10 bases from J, with 11 bases in between. Germline values: CDR1 SGHRS, CDR2 YFSETQ. The CDR3 is made up of 12 amino acids. The CDR3 spells CASSLTNGVAFF. Written as DNA, the CDR3 is TGCGCCAGCAGCTTGACGAATGGGGTAGCTTTCTTT. The full variable domain, rest sourced from reference TRBV5-1 and TRBJ1-1, is KAGVTQTPRYLIKTRGQQVTLSCSPISGHRSVSWYQQTPGQGLQFLFEYFSETQRNKGNFPGRFSGRQFSNSRSEMNVSTLELGDSALYLCASSLTNGVAFFGQGTRLTVV.

The rearrangement uses TRBV6-4 and TRBJ2-2, with 8 bases that match TRBD1. Per germline, CDR1 MRHNA and CDR2 SNTAGT. J lost 7 bases, V lost 3 bases, and 10 bases had no gene match. This CDR3 is built from 16 residues. The CDR3 sequence is CASSDRNRGIVGELFF. CDR3 DNA sequence: TGTGCCAGCAGTGATCGGAACAGGGGGATCGTCGGGGAGCTGTTTTTT.

The rearrangement links TRBV5-1 to TRBJ1-4; possible D gene TRBD1, 5 bases. Germline values: CDR1 SGHRS, CDR2 YFSETQ. The ends were cut back, 3 bases at V and 8 bases at J, with 11 bases in the middle. The CDR3 spans 13 residues. The CDR3 bases are TGCGCCAGCAGCTCCGGGACGGAAGAAAAACTGTTTTTT. Translation gives CASSSGTEEKLFF.

The rearrangement uses TRBV29-1 and TRBJ2-1; TRBD1 matches 7 bases. V was pared by 4 bases and J by 6 bases, with 3 bases of the junction left unmatched. The CDR3 spans 12 residues. Germline V gene data show CDR1 as SQVTM and CDR2 as ANQGSEA. The DNA for the CDR3 is TGCAGCGTTGGCCACAGGGGCAATGAGCAGTTCTTC. Protein sequence: CSVGHRGNEQFF.

The chain has TRBV19 and TRBJ2-1; weak D call: TRBD2 (5 bases). Germline V gene data show CDR1 as LNHDA and CDR2 as SQIVND (reference sequence). This CDR3 is built from 15 residues. Trimming stripped 10 bases from V and 5 bases from J, with 21 bases between. CDR3 loop: CATFPEGASDNEQFF. The CDR3 DNA sequence: TGTGCCACCTTCCCTGAGGGCGCCAGCGACAATGAGCAGTTCTTC.

This chain joins TRBV4-2 and TRBJ2-7; 9 nucleotides agree with TRBD1. The V segment lost 3 bases and the J segment 3 bases; nucleotides outside the gene matches: 6. The CDR3 has 15 residues. The germline V gene encodes CDR1 LGHNA and CDR2 YNFKEQ. CDR3 sequence: CASSHTTGGVYEQYF. The CDR3 DNA is TGTGCCAGCAGCCACACAACAGGGGGCGTCTACGAGCAGTACTTC.

This clonotype was observed many times. The chain uses TRBV28 and TRBJ1-5, with D hard to call. This CDR3 spans 14 amino acids. Between the trimmed V and J ends, which lost 6 bases and 3 bases, there was a span of 12 bases. Germline CDR1 reads MDHEN; CDR2 reads SYDVKM. CDR3 coding DNA: TGTGCCAGCAGCCTCTCAGAGGTCAATCAGCCCCAGCATTTT. This codes for CASSLSEVNQPQHF.

The genes are TRBV9 and TRBJ2-7; D not resolved. The V end was cut by 3 bases, the J end by 5 bases, with 18 bases between. This CDR3 region has 15 residues. Germline V CDR1 and CDR2: SGDLS, YYNGEE. Here the CDR3 DNA reads TGTGCCAGCAGCGAGAGGACCACAACGGTCGACGAGCAGTACTTC. Translation: CASSERTTTVDEQYF.

In its sample, this clonotype was seen a few times. The DNA for the CDR3 is TGTGCCAGCAGACACACCCGGACTAGGCAATTTGAAAACATTCAGTACTTC. This encodes CASRHTRTRQFENIQYF. The J gene is TRBJ2-4, the V gene TRBV2; 7 positions agree with TRBD2. The CDR3 sequence is 17 residues long. Germline CDR1 SNHLY, CDR2 FYNNEI. V lost 6 bases to trimming and J lost 5 bases; unmatched junction nucleotides: 16.